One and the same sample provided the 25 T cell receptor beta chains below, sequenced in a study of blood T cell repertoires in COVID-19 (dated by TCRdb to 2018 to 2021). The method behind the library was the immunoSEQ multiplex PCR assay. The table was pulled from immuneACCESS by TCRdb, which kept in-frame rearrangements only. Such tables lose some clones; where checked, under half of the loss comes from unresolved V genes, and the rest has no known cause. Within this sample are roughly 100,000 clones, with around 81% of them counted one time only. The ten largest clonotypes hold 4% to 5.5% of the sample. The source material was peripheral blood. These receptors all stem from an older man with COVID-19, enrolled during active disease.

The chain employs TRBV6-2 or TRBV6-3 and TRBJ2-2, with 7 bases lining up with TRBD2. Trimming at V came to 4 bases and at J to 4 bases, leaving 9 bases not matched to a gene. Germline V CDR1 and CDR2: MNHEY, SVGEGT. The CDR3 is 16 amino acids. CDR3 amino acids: CASSFGPTSATGELFF. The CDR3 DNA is TGTGCCAGCAGTTTTGGGCCCACTAGCGCCACCGGGGAGCTGTTTTTT.

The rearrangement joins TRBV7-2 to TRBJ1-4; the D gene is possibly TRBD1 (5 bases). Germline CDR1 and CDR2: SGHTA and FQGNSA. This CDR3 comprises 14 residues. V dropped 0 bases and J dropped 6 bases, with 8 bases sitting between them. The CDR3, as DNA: TGTGCCAGCAGCTTAGCCGGGACTTATGAAAAACTGTTTTTT. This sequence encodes CASSLAGTYEKLFF.

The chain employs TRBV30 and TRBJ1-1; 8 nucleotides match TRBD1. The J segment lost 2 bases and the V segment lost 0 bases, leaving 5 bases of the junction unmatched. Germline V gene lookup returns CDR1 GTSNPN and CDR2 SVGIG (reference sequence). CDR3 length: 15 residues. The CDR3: CAWSVAGTGNTEAFF. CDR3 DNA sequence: TGTGCCTGGAGTGTAGCCGGGACAGGTAACACTGAAGCTTTCTTT.

Here the CDR3 DNA reads TGTGCCATCAGTGGCGGGGGGCCCGGGGCCAACGTCCTGACTTTC. It translates to CAISGGGPGANVLTF. The V and J genes are TRBV10-3 and TRBJ2-6, with 8 bases fitting TRBD2. The CDR3 contains 15 residues. The trim removed 4 bases at V and 4 bases at J, leaving 3 bases unmatched. CDR1 is ENHRY, CDR2 SYGVKD, per germline.

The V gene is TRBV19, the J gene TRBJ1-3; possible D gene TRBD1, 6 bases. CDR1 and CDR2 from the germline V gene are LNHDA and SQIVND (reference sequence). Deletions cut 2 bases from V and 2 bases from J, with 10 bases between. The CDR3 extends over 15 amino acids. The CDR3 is CASSIRGTTGNTIYF. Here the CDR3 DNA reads TGTGCCAGTAGTATAAGGGGGACTACTGGAAACACCATATATTTT.

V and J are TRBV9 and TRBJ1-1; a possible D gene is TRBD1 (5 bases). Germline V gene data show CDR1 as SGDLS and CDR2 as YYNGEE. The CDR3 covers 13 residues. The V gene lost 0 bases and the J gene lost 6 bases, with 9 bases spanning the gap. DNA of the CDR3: TGTGCCAGCAGCGTAGAGCAGGGCGCTGAAGCTTTCTTT. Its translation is CASSVEQGAEAFF.

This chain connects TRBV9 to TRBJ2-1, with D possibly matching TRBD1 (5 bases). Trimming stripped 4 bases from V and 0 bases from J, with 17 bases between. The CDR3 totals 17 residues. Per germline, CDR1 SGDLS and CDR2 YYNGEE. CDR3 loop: CASSPRVGVTSYNEQFF. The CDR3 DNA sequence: TGTGCCAGCAGCCCCCGGGTAGGGGTTACCTCCTACAATGAGCAGTTCTTC.

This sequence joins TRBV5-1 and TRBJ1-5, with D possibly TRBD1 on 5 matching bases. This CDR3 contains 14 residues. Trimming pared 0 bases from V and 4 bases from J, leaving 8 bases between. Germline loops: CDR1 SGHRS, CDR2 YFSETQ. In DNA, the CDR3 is TGCGCCAGCAGCTTGGAGGCAGGGAATCAGCCCCAGCATTTT. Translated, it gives CASSLEAGNQPQHF.

The DNA for the CDR3 is TGTGCCAGCAGCCTCAGGGAATCAAATTCACCCCTCCACTTT. It encodes CASSLRESNSPLHF. This sequence joins TRBV28 and TRBJ1-6, with D possibly matching TRBD1 (5 bases). The length of the CDR3 is 14 residues. Deletions cut 6 bases from V and 7 bases from J, with 13 bases between. The germline V gene has CDR1 MDHEN and CDR2 SYDVKM.

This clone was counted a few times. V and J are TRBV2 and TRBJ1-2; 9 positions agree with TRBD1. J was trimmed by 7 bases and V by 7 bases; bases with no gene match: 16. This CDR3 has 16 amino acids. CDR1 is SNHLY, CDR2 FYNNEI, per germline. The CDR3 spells CASITPGQGGSSGYTF. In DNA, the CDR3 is TGTGCCAGCATTACACCGGGACAGGGAGGTTCTAGTGGCTACACCTTC.

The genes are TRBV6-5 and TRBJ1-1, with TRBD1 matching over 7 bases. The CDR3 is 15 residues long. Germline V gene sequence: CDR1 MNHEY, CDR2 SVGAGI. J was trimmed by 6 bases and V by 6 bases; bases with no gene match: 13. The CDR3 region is CASSRQTGIGAEAFF. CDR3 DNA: TGTGCCAGCAGCCGCCAGACAGGGATTGGCGCTGAAGCTTTCTTT.

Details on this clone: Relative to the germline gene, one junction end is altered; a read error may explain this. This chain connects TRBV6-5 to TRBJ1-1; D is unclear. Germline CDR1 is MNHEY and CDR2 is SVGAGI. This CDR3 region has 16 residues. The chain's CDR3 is CASSHSSRWLDTEAFF. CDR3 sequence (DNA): TGTGCCAGCAGTCACTCCTCACGGTGGTTGGACACTGAAGCTTTCTTT.

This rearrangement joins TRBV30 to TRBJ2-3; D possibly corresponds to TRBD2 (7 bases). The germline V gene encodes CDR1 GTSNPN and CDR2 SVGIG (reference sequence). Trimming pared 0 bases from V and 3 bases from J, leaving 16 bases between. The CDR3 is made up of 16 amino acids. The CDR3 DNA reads TGTGCCTGGAGTGTACTAGGGGGGGCCGGTACAGATACGCAGTATTTT. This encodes CAWSVLGGAGTDTQYF.

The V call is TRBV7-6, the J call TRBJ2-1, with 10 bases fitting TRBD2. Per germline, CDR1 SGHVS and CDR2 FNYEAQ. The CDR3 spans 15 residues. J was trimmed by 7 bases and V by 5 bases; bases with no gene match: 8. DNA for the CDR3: TGTGCCAGCAGCCAGACTAGCGGGCCAGGGAATGAGCAGTTCTTC. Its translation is CASSQTSGPGNEQFF.

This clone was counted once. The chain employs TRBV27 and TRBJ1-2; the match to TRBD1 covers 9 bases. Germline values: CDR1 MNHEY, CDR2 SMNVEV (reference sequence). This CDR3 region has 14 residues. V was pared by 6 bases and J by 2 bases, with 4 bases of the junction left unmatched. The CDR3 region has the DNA TGTGCCAGCAGCGGGACAGGGACCAACTATGGCTACACCTTC. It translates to CASSGTGTNYGYTF.

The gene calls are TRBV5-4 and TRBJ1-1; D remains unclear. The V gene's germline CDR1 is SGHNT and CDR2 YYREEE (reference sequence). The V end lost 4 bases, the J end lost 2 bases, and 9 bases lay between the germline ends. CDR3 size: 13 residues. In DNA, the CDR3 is TGTGCCAGCAGCCGAACAGACAACACTGAAGCTTTCTTT. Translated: CASSRTDNTEAFF.

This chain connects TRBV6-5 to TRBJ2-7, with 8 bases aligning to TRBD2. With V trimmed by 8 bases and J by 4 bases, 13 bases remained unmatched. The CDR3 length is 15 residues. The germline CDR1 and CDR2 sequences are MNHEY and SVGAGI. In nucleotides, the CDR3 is TGTGCCAGCTGGGGACTCGGGACTAGTTATTACGAGCAGTACTTC. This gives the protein CASWGLGTSYYEQYF.

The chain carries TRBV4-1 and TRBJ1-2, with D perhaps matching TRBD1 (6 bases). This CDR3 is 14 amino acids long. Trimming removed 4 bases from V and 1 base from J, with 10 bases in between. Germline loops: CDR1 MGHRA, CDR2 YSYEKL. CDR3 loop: CASSLGTLNYGYTF. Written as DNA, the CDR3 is TGCGCCAGCAGCCTAGGGACACTTAACTATGGCTACACCTTC.

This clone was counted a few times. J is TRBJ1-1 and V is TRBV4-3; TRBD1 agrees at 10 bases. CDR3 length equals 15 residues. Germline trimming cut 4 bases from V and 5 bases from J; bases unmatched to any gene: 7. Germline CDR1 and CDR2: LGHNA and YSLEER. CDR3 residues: CASSPTRTGGTEAFF. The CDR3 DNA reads TGCGCCAGCAGCCCAACCCGGACAGGGGGAACTGAAGCTTTCTTT.

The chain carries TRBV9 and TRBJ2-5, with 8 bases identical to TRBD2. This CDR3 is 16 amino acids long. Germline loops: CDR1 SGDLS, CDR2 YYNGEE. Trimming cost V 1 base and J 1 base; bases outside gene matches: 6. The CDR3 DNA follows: TGTGCCAGCAGCGTATCAGCGGGAGAAGGCCAAGAGACCCAGTACTTC. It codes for CASSVSAGEGQETQYF.

The CDR3 DNA follows: TGTGCCAGCTCACCACAGACAGGGAGTTTCTATGGCTACACCTTC. Amino acid sequence: CASSPQTGSFYGYTF. This chain joins TRBV18 and TRBJ1-2; 7 bases align to TRBD1. The CDR3 covers 15 residues. V was clipped by 1 base and J by 4 bases; unmatched bases: 6. Germline CDR1 KGHSH, CDR2 LQKENI.

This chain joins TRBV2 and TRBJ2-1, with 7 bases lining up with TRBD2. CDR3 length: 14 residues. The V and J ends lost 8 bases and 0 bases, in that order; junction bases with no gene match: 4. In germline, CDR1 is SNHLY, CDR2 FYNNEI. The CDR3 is CASVGGSSYNEQFF. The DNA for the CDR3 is TGTGCCAGCGTCGGGGGGAGCTCCTACAATGAGCAGTTCTTC.

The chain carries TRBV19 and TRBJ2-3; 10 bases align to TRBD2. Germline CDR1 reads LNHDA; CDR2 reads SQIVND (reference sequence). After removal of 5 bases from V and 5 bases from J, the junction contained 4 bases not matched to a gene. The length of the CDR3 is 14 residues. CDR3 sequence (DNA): TGTGCCAGTAGTCTTAGCGGGAGGCAAGATACGCAGTATTTT. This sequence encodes CASSLSGRQDTQYF. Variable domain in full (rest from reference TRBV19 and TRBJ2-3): DGGITQSPKYLFRKEGQNVTLSCEQNLNHDAMYWYRQDPGQGLRLIYYSQIVNDFQKGDIAEGYSVSREKKESFPLTVTSAQKNPTAFYLCASSLSGRQDTQYFGPGTRLTVL.

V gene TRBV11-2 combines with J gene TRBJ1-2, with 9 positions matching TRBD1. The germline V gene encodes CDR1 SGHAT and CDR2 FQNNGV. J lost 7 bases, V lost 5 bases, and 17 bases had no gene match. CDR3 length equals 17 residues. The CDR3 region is CASSNRDRVFSLAGYTF. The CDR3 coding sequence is TGTGCCAGCAGCAACCGGGACAGGGTTTTCTCCCTTGCTGGCTACACCTTC.

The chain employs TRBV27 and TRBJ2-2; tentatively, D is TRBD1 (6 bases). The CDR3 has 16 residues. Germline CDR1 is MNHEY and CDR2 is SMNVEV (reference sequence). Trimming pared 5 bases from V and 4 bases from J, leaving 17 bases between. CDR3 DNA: TGTGCCAGCAGTGCCTACAGGGAGTGGAGCACCGGGGAGCTGTTTTTT. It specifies CASSAYREWSTGELFF.